This TCR beta chain was retrieved from a study of cytomegalovirus exposure and HLA in healthy donors. Points from the study as a whole: CMV antigen specificity of a few CMV-associated chains was confirmed in vitro. Association with HLA alleles at 0.05 false discovery rate was found for 16,951 TCR beta sequences in a later analysis. About 87% or about 30% of the time was how often most TCR beta V segments were productive, according to an earlier analysis.

In germline, CDR1 is SGHDN, CDR2 FVKESK. Trimming left V 3 bases short and J 1 base short, with 12 bases between. The CDR3 extends over 15 amino acids. The PCR contained 60 Vbeta and 13 Jbeta primers. Original methodology: The count from a later analysis was 79 million or so unique TCR beta chains, 9 million to 12 million of them shared. Sequencing was performed with immunoSEQ multiplex PCR; in TCRdb, only in-frame clones are kept and a portion is missing. D and trimming come from the DNA, and the V and J calls and clone size come from that table. Of some 150,000 clones in the sample, 8.9% were seen once. As for this clone: The antigen is unknown.

The V and J genes are TRBV14 and TRBJ2-5, with D possibly being TRBD2 (5 bases). The receptor's source is a woman in her 40s in good health and CMV-seropositive. Sequenced material: PBMCs. DNA for the CDR3: TGTGCCAGCAGCCAGGAACGGGGATTCCAAGAGACCCAGTACTTC. Amino acid sequence: CASSQERGFQETQYF.